These T cell receptor beta chains were read from a single sample in a study of T cell changes during pregnancy in multiple sclerosis. Measured with immunoSEQ multiplex PCR; TCRdb has only the in-frame clones, and not every one. The top ten hold more than 0.7% of the sample, which has under 35,000 clones, more than 90% seen once. The sample was CD4+ T cells from peripheral blood mononuclear cells, taken in the first trimester of pregnancy. These receptors came from a female donor with multiple sclerosis, enrolled in a pregnancy study. Both conserved end residues are part of each CDR3. The order of the fields is J gene, V gene, clone size, D gene, CDR3 DNA, CDR3 protein. D genes are given only for firm matches. Where a row states a size, it is once, few, many or the class of an expanded clone; other rows omit it.

>TRBJ1-3|TRBV7-6|NA|TRBD1
TGTGCCAGCAGCTTAGTTTCCGGACAGGAAAATGGAAACACCATATATTTT
CASSLVSGQENGNTIYF
>TRBJ1-2|TRBV4-1|once|TRBD1
TGCGCCAGCAGCCTCCGGACAGGGGGCTCTCCGGGCTACACCTTC
CASSLRTGGSPGYTF
>TRBJ1-5|TRBV11-2|once|NA
TGTGCCAGCAGCTTAGGTGGGGGGGGGCAGAGCAATCAGCCCCAGCATTTT
CASSLGGGGQSNQPQHF
>TRBJ2-6|TRBV28|NA|NA
TGTGCCAGCAGCCTCTCGGGGTCTTATCACTCTGGGGCCAACGTCCTGACTTTC
CASSLSGSYHSGANVLTF
>TRBJ1-2|TRBV4-1|NA|TRBD1
TGCGCCAGCAGCTCACCACAGGGGGCCTCCTATGGCTACACCTTC
CASSSPQGASYGYTF
>TRBJ1-4|TRBV7-9|NA|TRBD1
TGTGCCAGCAGTCCTACAGGGGCTGGAGAAAAACTGTTTTTT
CASSPTGAGEKLFF
>TRBJ2-7|TRBV30|NA|NA
TGTGCCTGGAGTGTACAGGTAGGGTACGAGCAGTACTTC
CAWSVQVGYEQYF
>TRBJ1-1|TRBV23-1|NA|TRBD1
TGCGCCAGCACCAAATCGGGGGGGGACAGGAACACTGAAGCTTTCTTT
CASTKSGGDRNTEAFF
>TRBJ2-7|TRBV28|NA|TRBD1
TGTGCCAGCAGTTTCCCCCTGACAGGGGGCGCGGTCTACGAGCAGTACTTC
CASSFPLTGGAVYEQYF
>TRBJ2-7|TRBV7-9|NA|TRBD2
TGTGCCAGCAGCTTAGTCGGGGGGATGTACGAGCAGTACTTC
CASSLVGGMYEQYF
>TRBJ1-5|TRBV5-6|NA|TRBD1
TGTGCCAGCAGTCAGACAGGGGGTAATCAGCCCCAGCATTTT
CASSQTGGNQPQHF
>TRBJ1-5|TRBV19|NA|NA
TGTGCCAGTAGTATAGATCGGGGGCAGCCCCAGCATTTT
CASSIDRGQPQHF
>TRBJ1-6|TRBV4-3|NA|TRBD1
TGCGCCAGCAGCCGAGACGAGGCCCTTTTCCGGGACAGTAATTCACCCCTCCACTTT
CASSRDEALFRDSNSPLHF
>TRBJ2-2|TRBV6-6|NA|NA
TGTGCCAGCAGTTACACTCCTCCGGGGTTCACCGGGGAGCTGTTTTTT
CASSYTPPGFTGELFF
>TRBJ2-7|TRBV7-8|NA|TRBD1
TGTGCCAGCAGCTCCAGGGGGGAGCAGTACTTC
CASSSRGEQYF
>TRBJ2-7|TRBV5-1|NA|TRBD2
TGCGCCAGCAGCTTGGAGCGGGGCGAGGTCAGCTACGAGCAGTACTTC
CASSLERGEVSYEQYF
>TRBJ1-4|TRBV4-1|NA|TRBD1
TGCGCCAGCAGCCGACTAGGGACAGGGGGCGATGAAAAACTGTTTTTT
CASSRLGTGGDEKLFF
>TRBJ1-4|TRBV18|NA|TRBD1
TGTGCCAGCTCACCACGCAGGGACAGGGCTAAGGATGAAAAACTGTTTTTT
CASSPRRDRAKDEKLFF
>TRBJ2-3|TRBV27|NA|TRBD2
TGTGCCAGCAGTTTATTTATGGGGACTAGCGGCACAGATACGCAGTATTTT
CASSLFMGTSGTDTQYF
>TRBJ1-4|TRBV4-3|NA|TRBD1
TGCGCCAGCAGCCAAGAAGGACCGACAGGGGCTAATGAAAAACTGTTTTTT
CASSQEGPTGANEKLFF
>TRBJ1-1|TRBV5-1|NA|TRBD1
TGCGCCAGCAGCGACGAAAGGGGGCCGGGGAACACTGAAGCTTTCTTT
CASSDERGPGNTEAFF
>TRBJ1-4|TRBV18|NA|NA
TGTGCCAGCTCCCGACAGCTTGCAACTAATGAAAAACTGTTTTTT
CASSRQLATNEKLFF
>TRBJ1-5|TRBV19|NA|NA
TGTGCCAGTACCGTCGGTCCTCAGCCCCAGCATTTT
CASTVGPQPQHF
>TRBJ2-1|TRBV5-1|NA|TRBD2
TGCGCCAGCAGCTTGGGGCCTAGCGGGGGGTATGAGCAGTTCTTC
CASSLGPSGGYEQFF
>TRBJ1-5|TRBV30|NA|TRBD1
TGTGCCTGGAGCCCCAGGGGGACGGATCTTTGGCCCCAGCATTTT
CAWSPRGTDLWPQHF
>TRBJ2-3|TRBV10-3|NA|TRBD1
TGTGCCATCAGTGGGACAGGGACTACAGATACGCAGTATTTT
CAISGTGTTDTQYF
>TRBJ1-1|TRBV7-7|NA|NA
TGTGCTAGCAGCTTAGGGCAGGGCACTGAAGCTTTCTTT
CASSLGQGTEAFF
>TRBJ2-5|TRBV7-2|once|NA
TGTGCCAGCAGCTCGAACAGGGATGGGGAGACCCAGTACTTC
CASSSNRDGETQYF
>TRBJ2-3|TRBV5-4|NA|NA
TGTGCCAGCAGCTTGCAGGAAAGCACAGATACGCAGTATTTT
CASSLQESTDTQYF
>TRBJ1-1|TRBV29-1|NA|NA
TGCAGCGCCTCGGAGGGCACGAACACTGAAGCTTTCTTT
CSASEGTNTEAFF
>TRBJ2-7|TRBV5-1|NA|NA
TGCGCCAGCAGCTTGGTGTTCGACTACGAGCAGTACTTC
CASSLVFDYEQYF
>TRBJ1-1|TRBV9|NA|NA
TGTGCCAGCAGAGACGTTAGTGGAGGAACTGAAGCTTTCTTT
CASRDVSGGTEAFF
>TRBJ1-2|TRBV14|NA|NA
TGTGCCAGCTCTGCCACATTCTATGGCTACACCTTC
CASSATFYGYTF
>TRBJ2-3|TRBV7-3|NA|NA
TGTGCCAGCAGCCCGGGACTCCACACAGATACGCAGTATTTT
CASSPGLHTDTQYF
>TRBJ2-4|TRBV7-6|NA|TRBD2
TGTGCCAGCAGCCAGGGACTAGCGGGGGGGCCGTGGTGTGGCAGTCGGTCCTTC
CASSQGLAGGPWCGSRSF
>TRBJ1-2|TRBV5-3|NA|TRBD1
TGTGCCAGAAGCTTCGCCAGGGACAGGGATCCGTATGGCTACACCTTC
CARSFARDRDPYGYTF
>TRBJ2-2|TRBV28|NA|NA
TGTGCCACCCGGGGGTGGTTAGACACCGGGGAGCTGTTTTTT
CATRGWLDTGELFF
>TRBJ2-5|TRBV5-5|once|NA
TGTGCCAGCAGCTTGGTGGCTCTGTACCAAGAGACCCAGTACTTC
CASSLVALYQETQYF
>TRBJ2-7|TRBV10-3|once|NA
TGTGCCATCAGCCCATCAGGGGGGACTTCCTACGAGCAGTACTTC
CAISPSGGTSYEQYF
>TRBJ2-2|TRBV4-1|few|NA
TGCGCCAGCAGCCACGTACCGGAGGGAGCCCGCCCCACCGGGGAGCTGTTTTTT
CASSHVPEGARPTGELFF
>TRBJ2-1|TRBV4-2|NA|TRBD2
TGTGCCAGCAGCCAAGTAGCGGGGGGGGTAAAGAATGAGCAGTTCTTC
CASSQVAGGVKNEQFF
>TRBJ2-1|TRBV4-3|NA|TRBD1
TGCGCCAGCAGCCGCCTGACAGGGGACTCCTACAATGAGCAGTTCTTC
CASSRLTGDSYNEQFF
>TRBJ2-3|TRBV7-8|NA|NA
TGTGCCAGCAGCCCTCGCACAGATACGCAGTATTTT
CASSPRTDTQYF
>TRBJ1-2|TRBV30|NA|TRBD1
TGTGCCTCCGGGACAGGGGCCGGCTACACCTTC
CASGTGAGYTF
>TRBJ2-3|TRBV2|NA|NA
TGTGCCAGCGGAGTTCTTCCAGATACGCAGTATTTT
CASGVLPDTQYF
>TRBJ1-1|TRBV7-2|once|NA
TGTGCCAGCAGCCCCAGGACTGGGTATGAAGCTTTCTTT
CASSPRTGYEAFF
>TRBJ2-7|TRBV11-3|NA|TRBD1
TGTGCCAGCAGCCTTGGCAGGGGGACCTACGAGCAGTACTTC
CASSLGRGTYEQYF
>TRBJ1-3|TRBV10-2|NA|NA
TGCGCCAGCAGTGACGTACGGGTTCCGTCTGGAAACACCATATATTTT
CASSDVRVPSGNTIYF
>TRBJ2-6|TRBV5-1|NA|NA
TGCGCCAGCAGCTCGTCTAGCTCTGGGGCCAACGTCCTGACTTTC
CASSSSSSGANVLTF
>TRBJ2-3|TRBV5-1|NA|TRBD2
TGCGCCAGCAGCTCGGGACTAGCGGGGGGCACAGATACGCAGTATTTT
CASSSGLAGGTDTQYF
>TRBJ1-5|TRBV7-6|NA|NA
TGTGCCAGCAGCTTACAGACCACAGGGACGGCCCAGCATTTT
CASSLQTTGTAQHF
>TRBJ2-1|TRBV5-5|NA|NA
TGTGCCAGCAGCTGGGTTGGCGGGGCGGCGAATGAGCAGTTCTTC
CASSWVGGAANEQFF
>TRBJ2-5|TRBV29-1|NA|TRBD2
TGCAGCGGCGGGGGACAAGAGACCCAGTACTTC
CSGGGQETQYF
>TRBJ1-3|TRBV30|NA|NA
TGTGCCTGGAGTGTAACCAGCTCTGGAAACACCATATATTTT
CAWSVTSSGNTIYF
>TRBJ2-5|TRBV18|NA|TRBD2
TGTGCCAGCTCACCGACTAGCGGGGGGGCGAAGATGGGGGAGACCCAGTACTTC
CASSPTSGGAKMGETQYF
>TRBJ2-2|TRBV5-4|NA|NA
TGTGCCAGCAGCTTTACAGGGAAAGCCACCGGGGAGCTGTTTTTT
CASSFTGKATGELFF
>TRBJ1-1|TRBV11-2|once|TRBD1
TGTGCCAGCAAGGGGACAGGGAAATGGGCTGAAGCTTTCTTT
CASKGTGKWAEAFF